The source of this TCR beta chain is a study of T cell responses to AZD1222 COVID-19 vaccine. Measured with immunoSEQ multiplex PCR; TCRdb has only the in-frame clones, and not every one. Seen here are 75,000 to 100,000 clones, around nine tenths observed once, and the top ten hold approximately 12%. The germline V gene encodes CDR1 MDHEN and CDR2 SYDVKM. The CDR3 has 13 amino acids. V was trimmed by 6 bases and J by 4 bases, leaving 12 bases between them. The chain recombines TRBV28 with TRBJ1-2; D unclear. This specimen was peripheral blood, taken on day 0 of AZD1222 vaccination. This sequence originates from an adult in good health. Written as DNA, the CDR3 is TGTGCCAGCAGACTGACACGGGGCTATGGCTACACCTTC. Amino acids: CASRLTRGYGYTF.